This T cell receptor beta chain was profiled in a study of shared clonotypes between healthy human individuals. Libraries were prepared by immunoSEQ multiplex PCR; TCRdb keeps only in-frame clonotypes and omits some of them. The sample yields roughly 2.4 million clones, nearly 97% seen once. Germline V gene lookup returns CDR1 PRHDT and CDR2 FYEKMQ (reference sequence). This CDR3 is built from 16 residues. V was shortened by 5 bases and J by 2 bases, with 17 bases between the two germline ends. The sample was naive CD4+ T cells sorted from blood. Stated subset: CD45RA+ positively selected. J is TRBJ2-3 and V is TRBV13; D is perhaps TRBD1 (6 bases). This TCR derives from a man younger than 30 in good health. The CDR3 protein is CASSRFTGPDTDTQYF. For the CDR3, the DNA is TGTGCCAGCAGCCGATTTACAGGGCCGGACACAGATACGCAGTATTTT.